The 20 T cell receptor beta chains listed next were all sequenced from one sample in a study of radiotherapy plus CTLA-4 blockade in lung cancer. Assay used: immunoSEQ multiplex PCR; TCRdb lists only in-frame clones, some missing. The data contain 80,000 to 100,000 clones, about 90% of them seen just once; the ten biggest clones take up 4.9%. This specimen consisted of peripheral blood, obtained from a patient treated with radiotherapy plus ipilimumab. The origin of the receptors is a human donor with non-small cell lung cancer that progressed on radiotherapy plus ipilimumab.

V usage is TRBV30 and J usage is TRBJ2-4, with D perhaps TRBD2 (7 bases). Trimming left V 4 bases short and J 7 bases short, with 8 bases between. CDR1 and CDR2 from the germline V gene are GTSNPN and SVGIG (reference sequence). CDR3 length: 11 residues. CDR3 amino acids: CAWKGGNIQYF. The CDR3 DNA follows: TGTGCCTGGAAGGGGGGGAACATTCAGTACTTC.

With regard to this clone: A read error may produce the germline difference seen at one junction end. The chain is built from TRBV7-7 and TRBJ2-1, with a possible D match to TRBD2 (6 bases). The germline CDR1 and CDR2 sequences are SSHAT and FNYEAQ (reference sequence). This CDR3 contains 14 residues. CDR3: CASSLGLANNEQFF. In DNA form, the CDR3 reads TGTGCTAGCAGCTTAGGTCTAGCGAACAATGAGCAGTTCTTC.

CDR3: CASTEGGLGGNTIYF. CDR3 nucleotide sequence: TGTGCCAGCACCGAGGGGGGCCTGGGAGGAAACACCATATATTTT. The genes are TRBV6-1 and TRBJ1-3, with a possible D match to TRBD1 (6 bases). The CDR3 runs 15 residues. CDR1 and CDR2 from the germline V gene are MNHNS and SASEGT. V was clipped by 7 bases and J by 4 bases, with 17 bases between them.

The chain recombines TRBV2 with TRBJ2-1, with 9 bases that match TRBD2. Trimming removed 8 bases from V and 7 bases from J; junction bases left unmatched: 9. Germline V gene data show CDR1 as SNHLY and CDR2 as FYNNEI. This CDR3 has 14 amino acids. The CDR3 spells CASRGREGLNEQFF. The CDR3 coding sequence is TGTGCCAGCCGGGGGCGGGAGGGCCTGAATGAGCAGTTCTTC.

The CDR3 sequence: CASRGAIEGARGPSEKLFF. CDR3 DNA sequence: TGTGCCAGTAGGGGGGCCATTGAGGGGGCGCGTGGCCCTTCTGAAAAACTGTTTTTT. V is TRBV19 and J is TRBJ1-4; 7 bases agree with TRBD1. From germline, CDR1 is LNHDA and CDR2 SQIVND (reference sequence). With 6 bases clipped from V and 7 bases from J, the junction kept 23 bases outside the gene matches. This CDR3 comprises 19 residues. Using reference TRBV19 and TRBJ1-4 for the parts outside the CDR3, the full variable domain is DGGITQSPKYLFRKEGQNVTLSCEQNLNHDAMYWYRQDPGQGLRLIYYSQIVNDFQKGDIAEGYSVSREKKESFPLTVTSAQKNPTAFYLCASRGAIEGARGPSEKLFFGSGTQLSVL.

A word on this clone: A read error may produce the germline difference seen at one junction end. This chain uses TRBV2 with TRBJ2-1; 7 nucleotides agree with TRBD1. This CDR3 comprises 14 residues. The germline V gene encodes CDR1 SNHLY and CDR2 FYNNEI. The CDR3 loop is CASIEGGPGGEQLF. The CDR3 nucleotides read TGTGCCAGCATCGAAGGGGGCCCCGGCGGTGAGCAGCTCTTC.

The V call is TRBV7-6, the J call TRBJ2-1; 9 nucleotides line up with TRBD1. The CDR3 has 15 residues. V was pared by 4 bases and J by 4 bases, with 5 bases of the junction left unmatched. Germline CDR1 and CDR2: SGHVS and FNYEAQ. Written as DNA, the CDR3 is TGTGCCAGCAGCTCAACGGGACAGGGATACAATGAGCAGTTCTTC. It translates to CASSSTGQGYNEQFF.

The chain joins TRBV7-9 to TRBJ1-1; D gene uncertain. CDR1 is SEHNR and CDR2 is FQNEAQ in the germline V gene (reference sequence). The V end lost 4 bases, the J end lost 4 bases, and 10 bases lay between the germline ends. The CDR3 has 13 amino acids. The chain's CDR3 is CASSSQVGTEAFF. CDR3 nucleotides: TGTGCCAGCAGCTCCCAAGTGGGCACTGAAGCTTTCTTT.

The gene calls are TRBV2 and TRBJ1-2; tentative D call: TRBD1 (5 bases). The CDR3 is made up of 13 amino acids. V lost 6 bases and J 7 bases, leaving 15 bases between the germline ends. Germline V gene sequence: CDR1 SNHLY, CDR2 FYNNEI. For the CDR3, the DNA is TGTGCCAGCAGGTTTAGTGGGGGGTCTGGCTACACCTTC. Translation: CASRFSGGSGYTF. The variable domain in full, completed from reference TRBV2 and TRBJ1-2, reads EPEVTQTPSHQVTQMGQEVILRCVPISNHLYFYWYRQILGQKVEFLVSFYNNEISEKSEIFDDQFSVERPDGSNFTLKIRSTKLEDSAMYFCASRFSGGSGYTFGSGTRLTVV.

The V and J genes are TRBV6-5 and TRBJ2-7, with 7 bases matching TRBD1. V shed 5 bases, J shed 1 base, and the junction held 5 bases outside the gene matches. This CDR3 contains 14 residues. Germline V CDR1 and CDR2: MNHEY, SVGAGI. CDR3 in DNA: TGTGCCAGCAGTGGACAGGTCTATTCCTACGAGCAGTACTTC. Amino acid sequence: CASSGQVYSYEQYF.

This clone was picked up a small number of times. The chain has TRBV5-5 and TRBJ2-2; no clear D gene. The V gene's germline CDR1 is SGHKS and CDR2 YYEKEE (reference sequence). V lost 4 bases to trimming and J lost 2 bases, with 9 bases between them. The CDR3 spans 14 residues. The CDR3 nucleotides read TGTGCCAGCAGCCGAGACGGAAACACCGGGGAGCTGTTTTTT. Its translation is CASSRDGNTGELFF.

The chain uses TRBV2 and TRBJ1-1; a weak D match, TRBD1 (5 bases). Germline V gene lookup returns CDR1 SNHLY and CDR2 FYNNEI. Trimming took 8 bases from V and 2 from J, leaving 15 bases between them. CDR3 length: 14 residues. In DNA, the CDR3 is TGTGCCAGCGGGGCCTCTGTTATTAACACTGAAGCTTTCTTT. It translates to CASGASVINTEAFF.

The rearrangement uses TRBV5-8 and TRBJ2-7; no firm D call. CDR1 SGHTS and CDR2 YDEGEE come from the germline V gene. The CDR3 runs to 13 residues. Between the trimmed V and J ends, which lost 2 bases and 3 bases, there was a span of 9 bases. The CDR3 loop is CASSFDHLYEQYF. DNA for the CDR3: TGTGCCAGCAGCTTTGACCACCTCTACGAGCAGTACTTC. Looking up the rest from reference TRBV5-8 and TRBJ2-7 gives the full variable domain: EAGVTQSPTHLIKTRGQQATLRCSPISGHTSVYWYQQALGLGLQFLLWYDEGEERNRGNFPPRFSGRQFPNYSSELNVNALELEDSALYLCASSFDHLYEQYFGPGTRLTVT.

The gene calls are TRBV18 and TRBJ1-1; D might be TRBD1 (5 bases). Germline CDR1 is KGHSH and CDR2 is LQKENI. The CDR3 has 13 amino acids. V was pared by 2 bases and J by 10 bases, with 14 bases between. CDR3 loop: CASSPSLRDAAFF. CDR3 sequence (DNA): TGTGCCAGCTCACCATCTCTCAGGGATGCAGCTTTCTTT. Variable domain in full (rest from reference TRBV18 and TRBJ1-1): NAGVMQNPRHLVRRRGQEARLRCSPMKGHSHVYWYRQLPEEGLKFMVYLQKENIIDESGMPKERFSAEFPKEGPSILRIQQVVRGDSAAYFCASSPSLRDAAFFGQGTRLTVV.

The chain recombines TRBV4-1 with TRBJ2-3; 9 bases are shared with TRBD2. Germline CDR1 reads MGHRA; CDR2 reads YSYEKL. The CDR3 length is 16 residues. Trimming took 1 base from V and 3 from J; bases not matched to a gene: 5. CDR3 in DNA: TGCGCCAGCAGCCAAGCTCAAGCGGGAGGTACAGATACGCAGTATTTT. This codes for CASSQAQAGGTDTQYF.

The V gene is TRBV5-4, the J gene TRBJ2-2, with 10 nucleotides matching TRBD2. Germline CDR1 and CDR2: SGHNT and YYREEE (reference sequence). CDR3 length: 16 residues. The junction had 2 bases not matched to a gene; V was cut back by 0 bases and J by 3 bases. CDR3 region: CASSLGSGRDTGELFF. In DNA, the CDR3 is TGTGCCAGCAGCTTGGGCAGCGGGAGGGACACCGGGGAGCTGTTTTTT.

This sequence joins TRBV14 and TRBJ1-1, with D unclear. V dropped 1 base and J dropped 2 bases, with 8 bases sitting between them. Per germline, CDR1 SGHDN and CDR2 FVKESK. The CDR3 consists of 14 residues. The CDR3 sequence is CASSQVTFNTEAFF. The CDR3 DNA follows: TGTGCCAGCAGCCAAGTCACCTTCAACACTGAAGCTTTCTTT.

The chain uses TRBV5-4 and TRBJ2-7, with 8 positions matching TRBD2. Trimming cost V 1 base and J 2 bases; bases outside gene matches: 5. Germline CDR1 is SGHNT and CDR2 is YYREEE (reference sequence). This CDR3 comprises 15 residues. Written as DNA, the CDR3 is TGTGCCAGCAGCTTGCCTAGCGGGCCTCCCTACGAGCAGTACTTC. Its translation is CASSLPSGPPYEQYF.

The chain couples TRBV5-1 to TRBJ2-3; 7 bases agree with TRBD2. Germline V gene sequence: CDR1 SGHRS, CDR2 YFSETQ. J gave up 5 bases and V 6 bases, and 9 bases lay outside the gene matches. The CDR3 is 14 amino acids. CDR3 DNA: TGCGCCAGCACCGGCGGGAGAGGAAAAGATACGCAGTATTTT. Its protein product is CASTGGRGKDTQYF. Full variable domain (missing parts from reference TRBV5-1 and TRBJ2-3): KAGVTQTPRYLIKTRGQQVTLSCSPISGHRSVSWYQQTPGQGLQFLFEYFSETQRNKGNFPGRFSGRQFSNSRSEMNVSTLELGDSALYLCASTGGRGKDTQYFGPGTRLTVL.

To note about this clone: Other nucleotide sequences in the sample specify the same CDR3. V and J are TRBV30 and TRBJ2-3; D may be TRBD1 or TRBD2 (6 bases each). From germline, CDR1 is GTSNPN and CDR2 SVGIG (reference sequence). The CDR3 runs 15 residues. V lost 0 bases and J 5 bases, leaving 15 bases between the germline ends. CDR3 nucleotide sequence: TGTGCCTGGAGTGTAGGGGGGTGGGGTGGAGATACGCAGTATTTT. Protein product: CAWSVGGWGGDTQYF.